This T cell receptor beta chain was identified in a study of blood T cell repertoires in COVID-19. Across the study: From the United States, Italy and Spain came samples of acute and convalescent COVID-19. In each case, the material was cDNA or gDNA derived from T cells, B-cell-depleted T cells, or PBMCs.

As handled by the study authors: Quantification of nucleated cells was approximated via reference gene primer amplification. TCRdb keeps only in-frame clones here, not all; method: immunoSEQ multiplex PCR. V and J calls plus clone size are reproduced from that table; the DNA served to infer D and trimming. The sample yields 95,000 to 110,000 clones, roughly 82% seen once. Trimming stripped 5 bases from V and 5 bases from J, with 12 bases between. Germline-derived CDR1 and CDR2 are SGHTA and FQGTGA. The CDR3 extends over 13 amino acids. Sequencing input: peripheral blood. The V gene is TRBV7-3, the J gene TRBJ2-5; D not certain. This receptor was taken from a man aged 55 to 69 with acute or convalescent COVID-19. In nucleotides, the CDR3 is TGTGCCAGCAGCCCCGTAAAGGAGGAGACCCAGTACTTC. Amino acid sequence: CASSPVKEETQYF.